This note documents a single T cell receptor (beta chain) sequence. Its antigen is not known. This sample is drawn from a study of T cells after posttransplantation cyclophosphamide. Study-wide results and caveats: TRB overlap between skin or GI tissue T cells and blood was limited. Later post-transplant blood repertoires were often dominated by donor CD8+ memory clones. After PTCy, TRB diversity resembled that of CNI/methotrexate controls.

Here immunoSEQ multiplex PCR was the method, and the copy in TCRdb shows in-frame clones only, minus some. The sample holds some 20,000 clones; 95% to 98% are singletons and the top ten take 0.15% to 0.2%. The naive gate required viable CD3+CD4+ or CD3+CD8+ cells with CCR7+CD45RA+CD45RO-CD95-CD27+CD28+ phenotype. The TCR originated in a man aged 35-49 years in good health, CMV-negative, and a related stem cell transplant donor. The sample comprised naive CD4+ T cells sorted from PBMCs.

CDR3 nucleotide sequence: TGTGCCATCGTGGACCGGGCCCCGGAGGGTGAGCAGTACTTC. Its protein product is CAIVDRAPEGEQYF. The genes are TRBV10-3 and TRBJ2-7; possible D gene TRBD2, 6 bases. Trimming took 8 bases from V and 7 from J, leaving 21 bases between them. The CDR3 sequence is 14 residues long. Germline lookup yields CDR1 ENHRY and CDR2 SYGVKD.